These 13 T cell receptor beta chains came from one sample sequenced in a study of neurological immune-mediated disorders. Time point meaning: technical triplicate 1. From the 5' RACE reads, TCRdb called clonotypes with MiXCR, one entry per CDR3 protein. Seen here are fewer than 45,000 distinct CDR3 sequences, over 8.5% observed once, and the top ten hold 3.5% to 4%. Sequencing input: PBMCs. These receptors all come from a man aged 60-69 years with HTLV-1-associated myelopathy (HAM/TSP).

V usage is TRBV5-1 and J usage is TRBJ2-7; 9 nucleotides match TRBD1. With V trimmed by 0 bases and J by 0 bases, 1 base remained unmatched. In germline, CDR1 is SGHRS, CDR2 YFSETQ. The CDR3 length is 15 residues. The CDR3 reads CASSLVGQGSYEQYF. Here the CDR3 DNA reads TGCGCCAGCAGCTTGGTGGGACAGGGCTCCTACGAGCAGTACTTC.

This clonotype was found many times. This chain uses TRBV11-2 with TRBJ2-2; D gene ambiguous. From germline, CDR1 is SGHAT and CDR2 FQNNGV. V was pared by 5 bases and J by 7 bases, with 11 bases between. This CDR3 spans 13 amino acids. In nucleotides, the CDR3 is TGTGCCAGCAGCGAACAAACGTACGGGGAGCTGTTTTTT. Translated, it gives CASSEQTYGELFF.

This clonotype was picked up many times. The rearrangement uses TRBV20-1 and TRBJ2-1, with a tentative D call TRBD2 (5 bases). Germline V gives CDR1 DFQATT, CDR2 SNEGSKA (reference sequence). This CDR3 spans 15 amino acids. V lost 3 bases to trimming and J lost 4 bases, with 16 bases between them. The CDR3 sequence: CSARGLRETYNEQFF. CDR3 DNA sequence: TGCAGTGCTAGGGGTTTGAGGGAGACTTACAATGAGCAGTTCTTC.

The genes are TRBV7-9 and TRBJ2-2, with TRBD1 matching 12 bases. The CDR3 runs to 15 residues. Germline V gene sequence: CDR1 SEHNR, CDR2 FQNEAQ (reference sequence). Trimming at V came to 5 bases and at J to 7 bases, leaving 5 bases not matched to a gene. The CDR3 DNA follows: TGTGCCAGCAGCACCGGGACAGGGGGCATCGGGGAGCTGTTTTTT. It yields the protein CASSTGTGGIGELFF.

This clonotype appeared many times. In DNA, the CDR3 is TGTGCCAGCAGTCACGGGGGGTCCAATGAGCAGTTCTTC. It is translated as CASSHGGSNEQFF. V usage is TRBV6-5 and J usage is TRBJ2-1; 7 nucleotides match TRBD2. The CDR3 sequence is 13 residues long. Germline CDR1 and CDR2: MNHEY and SVGAGI. The junction had 4 bases not matched to a gene; V was cut back by 5 bases and J by 6 bases.

This clonotype has ten or more counts. The V gene is TRBV5-1, the J gene TRBJ2-2; D gene unclear. Germline loops: CDR1 SGHRS, CDR2 YFSETQ. V was trimmed by 2 bases and J by 2 bases, leaving 10 bases between them. This CDR3 is 15 amino acids long. The CDR3 is CASSFTGPNTGELFF. As DNA, the CDR3 is TGCGCCAGCAGCTTCACCGGACCAAACACCGGGGAGCTGTTTTTT.

The table lists this clonotype with a few counts. The chain carries TRBV15 and TRBJ2-2; 7 nucleotides match TRBD2. The germline CDR1 and CDR2 sequences are LNHNV and YYDKDF (reference sequence). Losses at the gene ends were 4 bases for V and 1 base for J; bases not matched to a gene: 9. The CDR3 loop spans 17 amino acids. CDR3 region: CATSIREAGVNTGELFF. The CDR3 nucleotides read TGTGCCACCAGCATCCGCGAGGCGGGGGTGAACACCGGGGAGCTGTTTTTT. The full variable domain, its missing parts supplied by reference TRBV15 and TRBJ2-2, is DAMVIQNPRYQVTQFGKPVTLSCSQTLNHNVMYWYQQKSSQAPKLLFHYYDKDFNNEADTPDNFQSRRPNTSFCFLDIRSPGLGDTAMYLCATSIREAGVNTGELFFGEGSRLTVL.

This clonotype showed up just a few times. The rearrangement joins TRBV7-2 to TRBJ1-6; D is unclear. Germline CDR1 is SGHTA and CDR2 is FQGNSA. CDR3 length equals 12 residues. V lost 2 bases to trimming and J lost 10 bases, with 6 bases between them. The CDR3 sequence: CASSLLGSPLHF. In DNA, the CDR3 is TGTGCCAGCAGCTTACTCGGATCACCCCTCCACTTT.

This clonotype was recorded at least ten times. The V call is TRBV6-2 or TRBV6-3, the J call TRBJ1-2; no clear D gene. Germline V gives CDR1 MNHEY, CDR2 SVGEGT. V dropped 4 bases and J dropped 2 bases, with 8 bases sitting between them. The CDR3 has 13 residues. CDR3 sequence: CASSLELNYGYTF. DNA for the CDR3: TGTGCCAGCAGTTTGGAACTCAACTATGGCTACACCTTC.

The sample holds many counts of this clonotype. V gene TRBV29-1 combines with J gene TRBJ1-1, with unresolved D. CDR1 SQVTM and CDR2 ANQGSEA come from the germline V gene. The CDR3 is 13 amino acids. V lost 0 bases, J lost 6 bases, and 11 bases lay in between. CDR3 sequence reads: CSVEDPRVAEAFF. DNA for the CDR3: TGCAGCGTTGAAGACCCACGGGTTGCTGAAGCTTTCTTT. The full variable domain, in which reference TRBV29-1 and TRBJ1-1 provide the parts outside the CDR3, is SAVISQKPSRDICQRGTSLTIQCQVDSQVTMMFWYRQQPGQSLTLIATANQGSEATYESGFVIDKFPISRPNLTFSTLTVSNMSPEDSSIYLCSVEDPRVAEAFFGQGTRLTVV.

This clonotype occurred many times. The chain joins TRBV20-1 to TRBJ2-3; maybe TRBD1 (7 bases). Germline CDR1 reads DFQATT; CDR2 reads SNEGSKA (reference sequence). Trimming removed 3 bases from V and 4 bases from J, with 14 bases in between. CDR3 length: 14 amino acids. The CDR3 region is CSARTGRNADTQYF. DNA for the CDR3: TGCAGTGCTAGGACAGGGAGGAATGCAGATACGCAGTATTTT.

At least ten counts were recorded for this clonotype. The chain employs TRBV7-2 and TRBJ1-5; TRBD1 agrees at 9 bases. In germline, CDR1 is SGHTA, CDR2 FQGNSA. This CDR3 comprises 16 residues. The ends lost 5 bases at V and 5 bases at J; junction bases unmatched: 10. CDR3 nucleotides: TGTGCCAGCAGCCCCCAACAGGGGGCCGCCTATCAGCCCCAGCATTTT. It yields the protein CASSPQQGAAYQPQHF.

In regard to this clonotype: A much more abundant neighbour one base away suggests this may be a read error. The chain recombines TRBV5-1 with TRBJ2-7; 13 bases agree with TRBD2. CDR1 and CDR2 from the germline V gene are SGHRS and YFSETQ. The CDR3 length is 15 residues. J was trimmed by 0 bases and V by 7 bases; bases with no gene match: 4. CDR3 loop: CASHGLAGDSYEQYF. CDR3 nucleotides: TGCGCCAGCCATGGACTAGCGGGAGACTCCTACGAGCAGTACTTC.